These 20 T cell receptor beta chains were sequenced from one sample in a study of cytotoxic CD8 clonotypes in ibrutinib-treated CLL. The table came from immunoSEQ multiplex PCR; TCRdb's copy has only in-frame clones and leaves some out. The sample records roughly 250,000 clones, 60% to 75% being singletons. Sequenced material: PBMCs, taken after 24 months of ibrutinib treatment. The receptors were sampled from a human donor with chronic lymphocytic leukemia.

The chain couples TRBV2 to TRBJ1-4; 7 nucleotides agree with TRBD1. The CDR3 is made up of 14 amino acids. V trimming: 7 bases; J trimming: 3 bases; junction bases outside the gene matches: 5. In germline, CDR1 is SNHLY, CDR2 FYNNEI. The CDR3 nucleotides read TGTGCCAGCACCGACAGGGAGGCTAATGAAAAACTGTTTTTT. The encoded protein is CASTDREANEKLFF.

The V call is TRBV29-1, the J call TRBJ2-7, with 8 positions matching TRBD1. The V gene end was trimmed by 6 bases and the J gene end by 6 bases; junction bases not matched to a gene: 10. Per germline, CDR1 SQVTM and CDR2 ANQGSEA. This CDR3 has 13 amino acids. The CDR3 loop is CSVDRAEGSEQYF. The CDR3 DNA reads TGCAGCGTGGACAGGGCCGAGGGTTCCGAGCAGTACTTC.

This chain connects TRBV5-1 to TRBJ2-1; D is ambiguous. V was pared by 0 bases and J by 5 bases, with 9 bases between. The CDR3 spans 14 residues. Germline-derived CDR1 and CDR2 are SGHRS and YFSETQ. The CDR3 nucleotides read TGCGCCAGCAGCTTGGATTGGGTAAACAATGAGCAGTTCTTC. Translated, it gives CASSLDWVNNEQFF.

V and J are TRBV27 and TRBJ2-5, with D perhaps TRBD1 (5 bases). The germline gives CDR1 MNHEY, CDR2 SMNVEV (reference sequence). There are 14 residues in the CDR3. With 4 bases removed from V and 4 bases from J, the gap between germline ends came to 13 bases. CDR3 amino acids: CASSSRQKGETQYF. The DNA of the CDR3 is TGTGCCAGCAGTTCCCGACAGAAGGGAGAGACCCAGTACTTC.

The J gene is TRBJ1-2, the V gene TRBV5-8; D not certain. The length of the CDR3 is 14 residues. Germline V gene lookup returns CDR1 SGHTS and CDR2 YDEGEE. Trimming cost V 5 bases and J 6 bases, with 17 bases left between them. CDR3 sequence reads: CASRISRMTHGYTF. CDR3 coding DNA: TGTGCCAGCAGGATTTCCCGGATGACACATGGCTACACCTTC.

This sequence joins TRBV6-5 and TRBJ1-1; D is unresolved. From germline, CDR1 is MNHEY and CDR2 SVGAGI. The CDR3 is 14 amino acids. Between the trimmed V and J ends, which lost 6 bases and 1 base, there was a span of 12 bases. Here the CDR3 reads CASSPLIENTEAFF. The CDR3 nucleotides read TGTGCCAGCAGCCCACTGATAGAGAACACTGAAGCTTTCTTT.

V gene TRBV7-9 combines with J gene TRBJ1-5; perhaps TRBD1 as D (6 bases). The CDR3 has 14 amino acids. The V end lost 4 bases, the J end lost 3 bases, and 10 bases lay between the germline ends. The germline gives CDR1 SEHNR, CDR2 FQNEAQ (reference sequence). The CDR3 protein is CASSSQGLNQPQHF. The CDR3 nucleotides are TGTGCCAGCAGCTCTCAGGGGCTCAATCAGCCCCAGCATTTT.

This chain joins TRBV29-1 and TRBJ2-7; 7 nucleotides line up with TRBD2. Per the germline V gene, CDR1 is SQVTM and CDR2 is ANQGSEA. The CDR3 is 15 residues long. With V trimmed by 2 bases and J by 1 base, 8 bases remained unmatched. CDR3 loop: CSVECLLGGSYEQYF. CDR3 DNA sequence: TGCAGCGTTGAATGCCTATTGGGGGGGTCCTACGAGCAGTACTTC.

V is TRBV27 and J is TRBJ1-5, with D possibly matching TRBD1 (6 bases). The CDR3 extends over 16 amino acids. Germline V lookup: CDR1 MNHEY, CDR2 SMNVEV (reference sequence). Trimming took 6 bases from V and 2 from J, leaving 17 bases between them. Written as DNA, the CDR3 is TGTGCCAGCAGACGTACAGGGAGCGGTGGCAATCAGCCCCAGCATTTT. It specifies CASRRTGSGGNQPQHF.

This clone was picked up a small number of times. The chain joins TRBV7-6 to TRBJ2-7; D gene uncertain. The CDR3 has 13 residues. The V and J ends lost 3 bases and 2 bases respectively, with 8 bases between them. Looked up from germline, CDR1 is SGHVS and CDR2 is FNYEAQ. CDR3 nucleotides: TGTGCCAGCAGCTTCGGACCGACCTACGAGCAGTACTTC. Translating it yields CASSFGPTYEQYF.

The rearrangement joins TRBV5-1 to TRBJ2-7; TRBD1 matches at 8 bases. The CDR3 totals 15 residues. V shed 3 bases and J 0 bases; nucleotides not matched to a gene: 5. Germline lookup yields CDR1 SGHRS and CDR2 YFSETQ. The CDR3 spells CASSSDRGNSYEQYF. CDR3 bases: TGCGCCAGCAGCTCTGACAGGGGTAACTCCTACGAGCAGTACTTC.

A few counts support this clone. This chain joins TRBV18 and TRBJ2-7; D perhaps matches TRBD1 (6 bases). V shed 1 base and J shed 5 bases, with 18 bases lying between them. Per the germline V gene, CDR1 is KGHSH and CDR2 is LQKENI. This CDR3 region has 16 residues. The CDR3 DNA sequence: TGTGCCAGCTCACCACTGCGACAGGAGACACCCCACGAGCAGTACTTC. It encodes CASSPLRQETPHEQYF.

This clone turned up a few times. The chain joins TRBV11-3 to TRBJ2-5; D tentatively fits TRBD1 or TRBD2 (5 bases each). The V gene lost 6 bases and the J gene lost 5 bases, with 13 bases spanning the gap. The CDR3 extends over 13 amino acids. The V gene's germline CDR1 is SGHNT and CDR2 YENEEA. As DNA, the CDR3 is TGTGCCAGCAGTCGCCGGGGCCGGGAGACCCAGTACTTC. This sequence encodes CASSRRGRETQYF.

The chain combines TRBV9 with TRBJ2-7, with D unresolved. CDR3 length: 13 residues. Trimming took 4 bases from V and 4 from J, leaving 12 bases between them. The germline gives CDR1 SGDLS, CDR2 YYNGEE. CDR3 sequence (DNA): TGTGCCAGCAGCTTAGCCGAGAAGTACGAGCAGTACTTC. Translated, it gives CASSLAEKYEQYF.

The rearrangement links TRBV7-6 to TRBJ2-5; D ambiguous. The germline gives CDR1 SGHVS, CDR2 FNYEAQ. Trimming stripped 5 bases from V and 5 bases from J, with 9 bases between. The CDR3 has 12 amino acids. The CDR3 nucleotides are TGTGCCAGCAGCCCATTAGCCGAGACCCAGTACTTC. It codes for CASSPLAETQYF. Combining the CDR3 with reference TRBV7-6 and TRBJ2-5 gives the whole variable domain GAGVSQSPRYKVTKRGQDVALRCDPISGHVSLYWYRQALGQGPEFLTYFNYEAQQDKSGLPNDRFSAERPEGSISTLTIQRTEQRDSAMYRCASSPLAETQYFGPGTRLLVL.

V and J are TRBV6-5 and TRBJ1-1, with D hard to call. Per the germline V gene, CDR1 is MNHEY and CDR2 is SVGAGI. V lost 6 bases and J lost 1, with 6 bases in between. This CDR3 region has 12 residues. Here the CDR3 DNA reads TGTGCCAGCAGGGGCGGGAACACTGAAGCTTTCTTT. Translated: CASRGGNTEAFF.

This clone showed up just a few times. This sequence joins TRBV10-3 and TRBJ2-5; TRBD1 might be the D (6 bases). Germline lookup yields CDR1 ENHRY and CDR2 SYGVKD. With 3 bases removed from V and 5 bases from J, the gap between germline ends came to 16 bases. This CDR3 is built from 15 residues. CDR3 bases: TGTGCCATCAGTGAATCAGGGGCAAGGGGGGAGACCCAGTACTTC. Translation gives CAISESGARGETQYF.

The V call is TRBV5-8, the J call TRBJ2-6, with a tentative D call TRBD1 (6 bases). CDR1 is SGHTS and CDR2 is YDEGEE in the germline V gene. V was pared by 8 bases and J by 2 bases, with 17 bases between. This CDR3 contains 16 residues. In DNA, the CDR3 is TGTGCCAGGCTGACAGGCCTATGGGCTGGGGCCAACGTCCTGACTTTC. Amino acids: CARLTGLWAGANVLTF.

This clone has more than one count but fewer than ten. The chain links TRBV27 to TRBJ2-1, with 13 bases matching TRBD2. With 6 bases clipped from V and 8 bases from J, the junction kept 7 bases outside the gene matches. The CDR3 runs 15 residues. Germline loops: CDR1 MNHEY, CDR2 SMNVEV (reference sequence). The CDR3 sequence: CASRHGLAGAYEQFF. The DNA of the CDR3 is TGTGCCAGCAGACATGGACTAGCGGGAGCATATGAGCAGTTCTTC.

The rearrangement links TRBV29-1 to TRBJ2-1; tentative D call: TRBD1 (5 bases). The CDR3 contains 13 residues. Germline CDR1 reads SQVTM; CDR2 reads ANQGSEA. Trimming cost V 3 bases and J 4 bases, with 10 bases left between them. The CDR3 spells CSVDSKGYNEQFF. The CDR3, as DNA: TGCAGCGTTGACAGCAAGGGGTACAATGAGCAGTTCTTC.